This T cell receptor beta chain was observed in a study of beta chain features in type 1 diabetes. About the research overall: Patients and healthy donors were similar in age, gender and cell yields. Study conclusions and caveats: TCRB CDR3 length was moderately but significantly reduced in all four CD4+ subsets of Type 1 diabetes patients. Any HLA effect on TCRB rearrangement was left unresolved by small sub-analyses.

The entirety of the isolated RNA underwent reverse transcription, so expressed TCRB transcripts were sequenced. For naive, central memory and regulatory T cell samples, reads averaged around 3.8 million. Profiled with immunoSEQ multiplex PCR; TCRdb holds only in-frame clones, not every one. The data contain 680,000 or so clones, 13% of them singletons. Cell sorting via CD45RO/CCR7/CD25/CD127/CD95/CD27 was performed to obtain CD4+ naive, central memory, regulatory and stem cell-like memory cells. Note on this clone: Its antigen is unknown.

This CDR3 is built from 14 residues. V shed 5 bases and J shed 3 bases, with 13 bases lying between them. Germline V gene data show CDR1 as MDHEN and CDR2 as SYDVKM. This clonotype originated in a man aged 18 to 29 with type 1 diabetes. V gene TRBV28 combines with J gene TRBJ1-2; D not certain. The specimen sequenced was naive CD4+ T cells from blood. The chain's CDR3 is CASSAIGRDYGYTF. CDR3 DNA sequence: TGTGCCAGCAGTGCCATCGGACGGGACTATGGCTACACCTTC.